One and the same sample provided the 27 T cell receptor beta chains below, sequenced in a study of blood T cell repertoires in COVID-19. Sequencing used immunoSEQ multiplex PCR; TCRdb keeps in-frame clones, though not all of them. The sample comprises nearly 250,000 clones, about 82% of which are singletons, and 5.5% to 6% rests with the top ten. Sequenced material: peripheral blood. These receptor sequences come from a woman of 80 years or more with COVID-19, enrolled during active disease.

The V and J genes are TRBV10-1 and TRBJ2-5, with TRBD2 matching 9 bases. V lost 2 bases, J lost 4 bases, and 17 bases stayed unmatched. This CDR3 comprises 19 residues. Germline V gene sequence: CDR1 WNHNN, CDR2 SYGVQD (reference sequence). The CDR3 DNA follows: TGCGCCAGCAGTGAGCTCATCCCTGGCGGGGGGGCGTCAGTAGAGACCCAGTACTTC. It translates to CASSELIPGGGASVETQYF.

The rearrangement uses TRBV6-5 and TRBJ1-2; TRBD1 is a possible D gene (6 bases). The CDR3 consists of 16 residues. The V gene lost 0 bases and the J gene lost 0 bases, with 11 bases spanning the gap. Germline CDR1 and CDR2: MNHEY and SVGAGI. CDR3 loop: CASSYSRQATNYGYTF. CDR3 DNA sequence: TGTGCCAGCAGTTACTCCAGACAGGCCACTAACTATGGCTACACCTTC.

The gene calls are TRBV6-2 or TRBV6-3 and TRBJ1-5; D remains unclear. The length of the CDR3 is 14 residues. CDR1 and CDR2 from the germline V gene are MNHEY and SVGEGT. With 2 bases removed from V and 6 bases from J, the gap between germline ends came to 11 bases. For the CDR3, the DNA is TGTGCCAGCAGTTACGGAGGGTGGGGTCAGCCCCAGCATTTT. This translates into CASSYGGWGQPQHF.

This clone was seen only once. The chain couples TRBV5-4 to TRBJ2-3; no reliable D call. Germline values: CDR1 SGHNT, CDR2 YYREEE (reference sequence). This CDR3 is built from 13 residues. V dropped 1 base and J dropped 4 bases, with 7 bases sitting between them. The CDR3: CASSLTGSDTQYF. The DNA of the CDR3 is TGTGCCAGCAGCTTGACGGGTTCAGATACGCAGTATTTT.

The gene calls are TRBV4-1 and TRBJ2-3; possible D gene TRBD2, 6 bases. V dropped 4 bases and J dropped 4 bases, with 12 bases sitting between them. CDR1 and CDR2 from the germline V gene are MGHRA and YSYEKL. This CDR3 region has 14 residues. DNA for the CDR3: TGCGCCAGCAGCCTTCTAGCGCTCCCAGATACGCAGTATTTT. Protein: CASSLLALPDTQYF.

V usage is TRBV7-6 and J usage is TRBJ2-7; D is perhaps TRBD2 (6 bases). Germline V gives CDR1 SGHVS, CDR2 FNYEAQ. The CDR3 consists of 15 residues. Trimming took off 5 bases at V and 1 base at J, with 15 bases between the two ends. CDR3 sequence reads: CASSPGSGGSYEQYF. CDR3 bases: TGTGCCAGCAGCCCCGGCTCCGGGGGTTCCTACGAGCAGTACTTC.

CDR3 coding DNA: TGTGCCAGCAACGGTGAGGGTGCTGGGGATGAAAAACTGTTTTTT. It encodes CASNGEGAGDEKLFF. The chain employs TRBV28 and TRBJ1-4; D is undetermined. Trimming removed 7 bases at V and 6 bases at J, with 18 bases between. The germline V gene has CDR1 MDHEN and CDR2 SYDVKM. The CDR3 loop spans 15 amino acids.

V gene TRBV30 combines with J gene TRBJ1-1, with D perhaps TRBD1 (6 bases). Germline V gives CDR1 GTSNPN, CDR2 SVGIG (reference sequence). The V end lost 7 bases, the J end lost 3 bases, and 15 bases lay between the germline ends. This CDR3 has 13 residues. CDR3 region: CASRWGRDTEAFF. The CDR3 DNA reads as TGTGCCTCAAGGTGGGGGCGCGACACTGAAGCTTTCTTT.

V gene TRBV18 combines with J gene TRBJ1-5; TRBD1 is a possible D gene (5 bases). CDR1 and CDR2 (germline): KGHSH, LQKENI. The V end lost 4 bases, the J end lost 8 bases, and 15 bases lay between the germline ends. CDR3 length equals 14 residues. The CDR3, as DNA: TGTGCCAGCTCACTTTACGGGGGAGGAGAGCCCCAGCATTTT. It yields the protein CASSLYGGGEPQHF.

The chain employs TRBV19 and TRBJ1-2, with D possibly matching TRBD1 (6 bases). Trimming left V 5 bases short and J 8 bases short, with 12 bases between. The CDR3 is 12 amino acids. Germline CDR1 reads LNHDA; CDR2 reads SQIVND (reference sequence). Here the CDR3 reads CASSQQGEGYTF. DNA for the CDR3: TGTGCCAGTAGTCAACAGGGCGAAGGCTACACCTTC.

The chain links TRBV5-1 to TRBJ2-7, with a tentative D call TRBD1 (6 bases). Trimming shortened V by 4 bases and J by 0 bases, and 11 bases separated the two germline ends. Germline-derived CDR1 and CDR2 are SGHRS and YFSETQ. CDR3 length: 14 amino acids. The CDR3 loop reads CASSQETGSYEQYF. CDR3 nucleotide sequence: TGCGCCAGCAGCCAAGAGACAGGCTCCTACGAGCAGTACTTC.

The CDR3 sequence: CASSQVQGPYGYTF. As DNA, the CDR3 is TGTGCCAGCAGCCAAGTCCAGGGCCCCTATGGCTACACCTTC. This rearrangement joins TRBV14 to TRBJ1-2; possible D gene TRBD1, 5 bases. Germline V gene sequence: CDR1 SGHDN, CDR2 FVKESK. The ends were cut back, 1 base at V and 4 bases at J, with 10 bases in the middle. The CDR3 has 14 amino acids.

The chain combines TRBV28 with TRBJ1-2, with TRBD1 as a possible D gene (6 bases). The CDR3 length is 13 residues. Germline CDR1 reads MDHEN; CDR2 reads SYDVKM. V shed 10 bases and J shed 4 bases, with 16 bases lying between them. The CDR3 protein is CAIETGSSYGYTF. The CDR3 nucleotides read TGTGCCATCGAGACAGGATCTAGCTATGGCTACACCTTC.

This clone has a single count. The chain uses TRBV5-1 and TRBJ1-2; D may be TRBD1 (5 bases). This CDR3 has 15 residues. From germline, CDR1 is SGHRS and CDR2 YFSETQ. The germline V and J ends were trimmed by 4 bases and 1 base, with 14 bases remaining between them. In DNA form, the CDR3 reads TGCGCCAGCAGCGTCCGGACATCCGGTAACTATGGCTACACCTTC. Residues: CASSVRTSGNYGYTF.

The genes are TRBV7-2 and TRBJ1-2; D ambiguous. Germline CDR1 SGHTA, CDR2 FQGNSA. Between the trimmed V and J ends, which lost 1 base and 6 bases, there was a span of 21 bases. The CDR3 is 17 amino acids. The CDR3 spells CASSLVLSARWLDGYTF. DNA of the CDR3: TGTGCCAGCAGCTTAGTTCTATCGGCCAGGTGGCTGGATGGCTACACCTTC.

V gene TRBV11-2 combines with J gene TRBJ1-1, with a weak D call TRBD1 (6 bases). CDR1 SGHAT and CDR2 FQNNGV come from the germline V gene. This CDR3 contains 12 residues. V was trimmed by 5 bases and J by 9 bases, leaving 13 bases between them. CDR3 DNA sequence: TGTGCCAGCAGCGCCCAACAGGGTCAAGCTTTCTTT. Its translation: CASSAQQGQAFF.

This chain uses TRBV19 with TRBJ2-2, with D possibly TRBD1 on 6 matching bases. This CDR3 spans 16 amino acids. The V end lost 5 bases, the J end lost 5 bases, and 18 bases lay between the germline ends. CDR1 is LNHDA, CDR2 SQIVND, per germline (reference sequence). CDR3 sequence reads: CASSRRQSQGTGELFF. The CDR3 region has the DNA TGTGCCAGTAGTCGTCGACAGTCTCAGGGGACCGGGGAGCTGTTTTTT.

This clone turned up a few times. CDR3 protein: CASSSVSKNIQYF. The CDR3 DNA sequence: TGTGCCAGCAGTTCAGTTTCCAAAAACATTCAGTACTTC. V is TRBV6-5 and J is TRBJ2-4; D call uncertain. V dropped 4 bases and J dropped 2 bases, with 6 bases sitting between them. CDR3 size: 13 residues. Germline CDR1 reads MNHEY; CDR2 reads SVGAGI.

The chain uses TRBV4-1 and TRBJ2-4; D might be TRBD2 (6 bases). Germline CDR1 is MGHRA and CDR2 is YSYEKL. This CDR3 comprises 15 residues. Trimming removed 4 bases from V and 1 base from J, with 11 bases in between. CDR3 DNA sequence: TGCGCCAGCAGCCCCCAGGCGGGGGCCAAAAACATTCAGTACTTC. Amino acids: CASSPQAGAKNIQYF.

The J gene is TRBJ2-5, the V gene TRBV7-2; no definite D call. This CDR3 contains 12 residues. V lost 2 bases, J lost 2 bases, and 3 bases lay in between. Germline CDR1 is SGHTA and CDR2 is FQGNSA. The CDR3 loop reads CASSLQQETQYF. DNA for the CDR3: TGTGCCAGCAGCTTACAGCAAGAGACCCAGTACTTC.

The V call is TRBV5-4, the J call TRBJ2-2; D gene uncertain. Germline V gene lookup returns CDR1 SGHNT and CDR2 YYREEE (reference sequence). The V end was cut by 0 bases, the J end by 1 base, with 7 bases between. The CDR3 is 15 residues long. This CDR3 is CASSLATVNTGELFF. The CDR3 coding sequence is TGTGCCAGCAGCTTGGCTACAGTGAACACCGGGGAGCTGTTTTTT.

The chain joins TRBV27 to TRBJ1-5; TRBD1 aligns across 9 bases. CDR1 is MNHEY and CDR2 is SMNVEV in the germline V gene (reference sequence). J was trimmed by 6 bases and V by 2 bases; bases with no gene match: 8. The CDR3 is 16 amino acids. The CDR3 region has the DNA TGTGCCAGCAGTTTAGCCGGGACAGGGAGAAGTCAGCCCCAGCATTTT. Translating gives CASSLAGTGRSQPQHF.

This clone has a single count. The chain joins TRBV5-4 to TRBJ2-5; 9 bases are a match to TRBD2. Looked up from germline, CDR1 is SGHNT and CDR2 is YYREEE (reference sequence). CDR3 length: 16 residues. Losses at the gene ends were 4 bases for V and 1 base for J; bases not matched to a gene: 8. The chain's CDR3 is CASSLAARGGQETQYF. As DNA, the CDR3 is TGTGCCAGCAGCCTAGCGGCGCGGGGGGGCCAAGAGACCCAGTACTTC. Filled out from reference TRBV5-4 and TRBJ2-5, the complete variable domain reads ETGVTQSPTHLIKTRGQQVTLRCSSQSGHNTVSWYQQALGQGPQFIFQYYREEENGRGNFPPRFSGLQFPNYSSELNVNALELDDSALYLCASSLAARGGQETQYFGPGTRLLVL.

V gene TRBV5-4 combines with J gene TRBJ2-5; tentatively, D is TRBD1 (5 bases). Germline assignment: CDR1 SGHNT and CDR2 YYREEE (reference sequence). The V and J ends lost 1 base and 5 bases respectively, with 12 bases between them. The CDR3 is made up of 14 amino acids. The chain's CDR3 is CASSLPGMFETQYF. The DNA for the CDR3 is TGTGCCAGCAGCTTGCCAGGGATGTTTGAGACCCAGTACTTC.

This CDR3 is CASSYSPDRINSPLHF. CDR3 bases: TGTGCCAGCAGTTACTCGCCCGACAGAATAAATTCACCCCTCCACTTT. V gene TRBV6-5 combines with J gene TRBJ1-6; D is possibly TRBD1 (5 bases). Trimming removed 0 bases at V and 7 bases at J, with 13 bases between. Germline CDR1 MNHEY, CDR2 SVGAGI. The CDR3 extends over 16 amino acids.

This chain uses TRBV7-9 with TRBJ2-7, with TRBD1 as a possible D gene (5 bases). Germline V CDR1 and CDR2: SEHNR, FQNEAQ (reference sequence). This CDR3 has 14 amino acids. Trimming cost V 0 bases and J 7 bases, with 13 bases left between them. CDR3 sequence: CASSLAIGNREQYF. The DNA of the CDR3 is TGTGCCAGCAGCTTAGCGATAGGGAACAGGGAGCAGTACTTC.

V is TRBV4-1 and J is TRBJ2-2; tentatively, D is TRBD2 (5 bases). Germline V lookup: CDR1 MGHRA, CDR2 YSYEKL. CDR3 size: 13 residues. Trimming cost V 0 bases and J 9 bases, with 8 bases left between them. The CDR3 sequence is CASSQDFGRELFF. The CDR3 nucleotides read TGCGCCAGCAGCCAAGACTTCGGGAGGGAGCTGTTTTTT.